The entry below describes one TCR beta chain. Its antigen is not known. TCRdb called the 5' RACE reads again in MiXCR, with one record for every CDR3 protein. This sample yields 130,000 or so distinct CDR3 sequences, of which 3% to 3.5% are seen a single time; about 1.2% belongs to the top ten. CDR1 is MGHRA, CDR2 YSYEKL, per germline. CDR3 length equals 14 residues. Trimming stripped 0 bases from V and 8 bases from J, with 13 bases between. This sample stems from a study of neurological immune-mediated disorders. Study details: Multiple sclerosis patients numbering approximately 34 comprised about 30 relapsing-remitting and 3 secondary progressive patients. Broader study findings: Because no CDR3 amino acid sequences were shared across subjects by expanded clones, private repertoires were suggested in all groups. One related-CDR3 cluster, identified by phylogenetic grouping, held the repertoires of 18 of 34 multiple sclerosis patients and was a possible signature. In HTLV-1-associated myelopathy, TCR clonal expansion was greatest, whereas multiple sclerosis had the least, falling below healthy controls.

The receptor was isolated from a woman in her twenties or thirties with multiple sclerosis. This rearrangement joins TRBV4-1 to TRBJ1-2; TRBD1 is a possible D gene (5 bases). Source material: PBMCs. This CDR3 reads CASSQEKKRGGYTF. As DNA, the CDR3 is TGCGCCAGCAGCCAAGAGAAGAAAAGGGGCGGCTACACCTTC.